This is a list of T cell receptor beta chains from one sample in a study of early T cells in non-severe SARS-CoV-2 infection. MiXCR, applied by TCRdb to the 5' RACE reads, yields one record per CDR3 protein. Of fewer than 95,000 distinct CDR3 sequences listed, about 15% are singletons. The starting material was whole blood, obtained at baseline. The receptors come from an adult who was a healthcare worker with PCR-confirmed SARS-CoV-2 infection or an uninfected control (not recorded which). CDR3s include the opening cysteine and the closing phenylalanine or tryptophan. D genes are given only for firm matches. Size values are once, few and many counts, or a class for expanded clones, and some rows have none.

j_gene: TRBJ2-4; v_gene: TRBV7-8; d_gene: .; abundance: .; CDR3aa: CASSQRTGMGNIQYF; CDR3nt: TGTGCCAGCAGCCAAAGAACAGGGATGGGGAACATTCAGTACTTC
j_gene: TRBJ2-2; v_gene: TRBV9; d_gene: .; abundance: .; CDR3aa: CASSVSTVELFF; CDR3nt: TGTGCCAGCAGCGTCAGCACCGTGGAGCTGTTTTTT
j_gene: TRBJ2-7; v_gene: TRBV6-1; d_gene: .; abundance: many; CDR3aa: CASSEDLGGSYEQYF; CDR3nt: TGTGCCAGCAGTGAAGATCTAGGGGGCTCCTACGAGCAGTACTTC
j_gene: TRBJ1-6; v_gene: TRBV5-4; d_gene: .; abundance: .; CDR3aa: CASSLAFGFTRDNSPLHF; CDR3nt: TGTGCCAGCAGCTTGGCGTTTGGATTTACGCGCGACAATTCACCCCTCCACTTT
j_gene: TRBJ2-3; v_gene: TRBV12-3/TRBV12-4; d_gene: .; abundance: many; CDR3aa: CASSFGRSDTQYF; CDR3nt: TGTGCCAGCAGTTTTGGGAGATCAGATACGCAGTATTTT
j_gene: TRBJ2-1; v_gene: TRBV4-1; d_gene: .; abundance: few; CDR3aa: CASSQDTGYNEQFF; CDR3nt: TGCGCCAGCAGCCAAGATACGGGATACAATGAGCAGTTCTTC
j_gene: TRBJ2-7; v_gene: TRBV28; d_gene: .; abundance: few; CDR3aa: CASSDPPYSSYEQYF; CDR3nt: TGTGCCAGCAGTGACCCCCCGTACAGCTCCTACGAGCAGTACTTC
j_gene: TRBJ2-1; v_gene: TRBV20-1; d_gene: TRBD2; abundance: few; CDR3aa: CSAALTSGRIGEQFF; CDR3nt: TGCAGTGCTGCGCTAACTAGCGGGAGAATAGGCGAGCAGTTCTTC
j_gene: TRBJ2-1; v_gene: TRBV2; d_gene: .; abundance: few; CDR3aa: CASARRYEQFF; CDR3nt: TGTGCCAGCGCCCGACGGTATGAGCAGTTCTTC
j_gene: TRBJ2-1; v_gene: TRBV11-2; d_gene: .; abundance: .; CDR3aa: CASSQDPRDEQFF; CDR3nt: TGTGCCAGCAGCCAAGACCCCCGGGATGAGCAGTTCTTC
j_gene: TRBJ2-7; v_gene: TRBV6-1; d_gene: TRBD2; abundance: few; CDR3aa: CASSTSGIYEQYF; CDR3nt: TGTGCCAGCAGTACTAGCGGGATCTACGAGCAGTACTTC
j_gene: TRBJ2-7; v_gene: TRBV13; d_gene: .; abundance: .; CDR3aa: CASSFAQGYEQYF; CDR3nt: TGTGCCAGCAGCTTCGCTCAGGGCTACGAGCAGTACTTC
j_gene: TRBJ2-5; v_gene: TRBV20-1; d_gene: .; abundance: .; CDR3aa: CSARPLGTPQETQYF; CDR3nt: TGCAGTGCTAGACCGCTCGGGACTCCTCAAGAGACCCAGTACTTC
j_gene: TRBJ2-7; v_gene: TRBV29-1; d_gene: TRBD2; abundance: .; CDR3aa: CSVVLGEGYEQYF; CDR3nt: TGCAGCGTTGTTTTGGGGGAGGGCTACGAGCAGTACTTC